Detailed here is one TCR beta chain. Its antigen remains unknown. Quantitative 5'-RACE with molecular barcodes generated TCR beta libraries. MiXCR, applied by TCRdb to the 5' RACE reads, yields one record per CDR3 protein. Of under 550,000 distinct CDR3 sequences detected, approximately 26% appear once; the ten largest clones hold 0.75% to 0.9%. The CDR3 is 14 residues long. Per germline, CDR1 LNHNV and CDR2 YYDKDF (reference sequence). V lost 11 bases to trimming and J lost 0 bases, with 13 bases between them. The sample is drawn from a study of CD8 T cells in ankylosing spondylitis. Findings of the study overall: It appeared that ankylosing spondylitis blood was characterized by a TCR beta motif of roughly 8 highly homologous variants. CD8+ disease-linked clones were present at relatively low frequencies in blood. Some of these motif variants have turned up before, in reports on reactive arthritis synovial fluid and blood. Reportedly, matched ankylosing spondylitis synovial fluid was significantly enriched for disease-linked clones.

The gene calls are TRBV15 and TRBJ2-2; either TRBD1 or TRBD2 may supply D (5 bases each). Sequencing used blood, either unsorted or a sorted T cell fraction (not recorded which). This TCR derives from a male donor with ankylosing spondylitis. In DNA, the CDR3 is TGTGCCGCCCGGGACGGGGCGAACACCGGGGAGCTGTTTTTT. Translating it yields CAARDGANTGELFF.